The next 3 T cell receptor beta chains were all read from a single sample in a study of cytomegalovirus exposure and HLA in healthy donors. Primers included in the PCR were 60 Vbeta and 13 Jbeta primers. The data were produced by immunoSEQ multiplex PCR, yet TCRdb's version contains in-frame clones alone and is incomplete. The sample includes tens of thousands of clones, around 79% of them seen just once. The sequenced sample was PBMCs. The receptors derive from a man between 35 and 55 years old in good health and CMV-seronegative.

J is TRBJ1-5 and V is TRBV18; 9 bases map to TRBD1. V shed 6 bases and J 4 bases; nucleotides not matched to a gene: 10. The germline V gene has CDR1 KGHSH and CDR2 LQKENI. The length of the CDR3 is 16 residues. This CDR3 is CASSPNRDRDNQPQHF. The CDR3 DNA sequence: TGTGCCAGCTCCCCCAACCGGGACAGGGATAATCAGCCCCAGCATTTT. The full variable domain, rest sourced from reference TRBV18 and TRBJ1-5, is NAGVMQNPRHLVRRRGQEARLRCSPMKGHSHVYWYRQLPEEGLKFMVYLQKENIIDESGMPKERFSAEFPKEGPSILRIQQVVRGDSAAYFCASSPNRDRDNQPQHFGDGTRLSIL.

This clone appeared once. This chain joins TRBV6-1 and TRBJ1-1, with D possibly TRBD1 on 6 matching bases. The CDR3 spans 13 residues. The germline V gene encodes CDR1 MNHNS and CDR2 SASEGT. V lost 2 bases, J lost 12 bases, and 16 bases lay in between. In nucleotides, the CDR3 is TGTGCCAGCAGTGAACGGGGGGCACCCGCAACTTTCTTT. Translating gives CASSERGAPATFF.

The chain has TRBV28 and TRBJ1-3; TRBD1 aligns across 9 bases. The germline V gene has CDR1 MDHEN and CDR2 SYDVKM. This CDR3 region has 13 residues. Trimming at V came to 8 bases and at J to 7 bases, leaving 6 bases not matched to a gene. The DNA of the CDR3 is TGTGCCAGCTGGGACAGGGCGAAGAACACCATATATTTT. This gives the protein CASWDRAKNTIYF.